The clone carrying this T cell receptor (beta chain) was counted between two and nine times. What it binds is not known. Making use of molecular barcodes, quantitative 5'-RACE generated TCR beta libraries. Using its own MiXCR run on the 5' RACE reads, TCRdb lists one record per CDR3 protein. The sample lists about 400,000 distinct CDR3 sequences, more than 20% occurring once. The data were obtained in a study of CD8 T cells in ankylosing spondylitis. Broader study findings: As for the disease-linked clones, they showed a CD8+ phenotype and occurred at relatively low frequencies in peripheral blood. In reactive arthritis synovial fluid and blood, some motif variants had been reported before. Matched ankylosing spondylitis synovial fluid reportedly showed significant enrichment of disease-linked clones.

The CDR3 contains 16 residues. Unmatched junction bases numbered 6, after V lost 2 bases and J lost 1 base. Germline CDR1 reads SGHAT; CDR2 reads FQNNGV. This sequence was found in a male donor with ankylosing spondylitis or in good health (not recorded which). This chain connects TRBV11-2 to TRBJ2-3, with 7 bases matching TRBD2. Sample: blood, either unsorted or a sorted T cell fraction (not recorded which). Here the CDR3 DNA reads TGTGCCAGCAGCTTAATAAGCGGGGTTGGCACAGATACGCAGTATTTT. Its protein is CASSLISGVGTDTQYF.